These 14 T cell receptor beta chains were all obtained from the same sample, sequenced in a study of shared clonotypes between healthy human individuals. Assay used: immunoSEQ multiplex PCR; TCRdb lists only in-frame clones, some missing. Here the sample spans 300,000 to 400,000 clones, less than 85% being singletons. Material for sequencing was memory CD4+ T cells sorted from blood. Subset in this sample: CD45RA-negative fraction. These receptor sequences come from a man aged 30 to 39 in good health.

The V gene is TRBV5-4, the J gene TRBJ2-7; TRBD2 agrees at 9 bases. Per germline, CDR1 SGHNT and CDR2 YYREEE (reference sequence). The junction had 13 bases not matched to a gene; V was cut back by 5 bases and J by 4 bases. The length of the CDR3 is 16 residues. Written as DNA, the CDR3 is TGTGCCAGCAGACCTACCCCTAGCGGGATCGGGTACGAGCAGTACTTC. This translates into CASRPTPSGIGYEQYF.

The chain couples TRBV29-1 to TRBJ1-2; D not certain. This CDR3 comprises 13 residues. Trimming left V 1 base short and J 4 bases short, with 10 bases between. Germline V lookup: CDR1 SQVTM, CDR2 ANQGSEA. In DNA, the CDR3 is TGCAGCGTTGAAGTCGACTCTCGCTATGGCTACACCTTC. Its protein is CSVEVDSRYGYTF.

The chain has TRBV10-2 and TRBJ2-3, with TRBD2 matching over 9 bases. The CDR3 has 15 residues. Germline CDR1 WSHSY, CDR2 SAAADI. V shed 1 base, J shed 6 bases, and the junction held 5 bases outside the gene matches. CDR3 nucleotides: TGCGCCAGCAGTGAGTTAGCGGGAGTGGGGGATACGCAGTATTTT. It specifies CASSELAGVGDTQYF.

The rearrangement uses TRBV5-6 and TRBJ1-2; perhaps TRBD1 as D (6 bases). The germline CDR1 and CDR2 sequences are SGHDT and YYEEEE. The CDR3 covers 15 residues. V was trimmed by 1 base and J by 0 bases, leaving 10 bases between them. The CDR3 loop reads CASSLQGPTNYGYTF. The CDR3 bases are TGTGCCAGCAGCTTGCAGGGGCCCACTAACTATGGCTACACCTTC.

The chain couples TRBV19 to TRBJ2-2; D might be TRBD1 (6 bases). V was pared by 5 bases and J by 3 bases, with 13 bases between. Germline V gives CDR1 LNHDA, CDR2 SQIVND (reference sequence). The CDR3 is made up of 15 amino acids. CDR3 amino acids: CASSLRGSDTGELFF. In DNA, the CDR3 is TGTGCCAGTAGTTTAAGGGGGTCCGACACCGGGGAGCTGTTTTTT. The whole variable domain, filled in from reference TRBV19 and TRBJ2-2, reads DGGITQSPKYLFRKEGQNVTLSCEQNLNHDAMYWYRQDPGQGLRLIYYSQIVNDFQKGDIAEGYSVSREKKESFPLTVTSAQKNPTAFYLCASSLRGSDTGELFFGEGSRLTVL.

The chain recombines TRBV5-1 with TRBJ2-7; D might be TRBD2 (6 bases). The CDR3 is 18 residues long. CDR1 and CDR2 from the germline V gene are SGHRS and YFSETQ. Between the trimmed V and J ends, which lost 0 bases and 4 bases, there was a span of 23 bases. The CDR3 DNA reads as TGCGCCAGCAGCTTGGCCTTTAGCGGTCGCGTTCAGAATTACGAGCAGTACTTC. It specifies CASSLAFSGRVQNYEQYF.

This clone has only a few counts. This chain connects TRBV28 to TRBJ1-4, with D unresolved. CDR1 is MDHEN, CDR2 SYDVKM, per germline. The CDR3 runs to 15 residues. Trimming took 6 bases from V and 0 from J, leaving 11 bases between them. The CDR3 protein is CASSLAGSTNEKLFF. Written as DNA, the CDR3 is TGTGCCAGCAGCTTAGCCGGATCAACTAATGAAAAACTGTTTTTT.

The chain has TRBV5-1 and TRBJ2-6; 8 bases line up with TRBD1. CDR3 length equals 16 residues. The germline CDR1 and CDR2 sequences are SGHRS and YFSETQ. V lost 4 bases, J lost 4 bases, and 7 bases stayed unmatched. The CDR3 loop reads CASSATGGTGANVLTF. The CDR3 DNA is TGCGCCAGCAGCGCTACAGGGGGGACAGGGGCCAACGTCCTGACTTTC. Using reference TRBV5-1 and TRBJ2-6 for the parts outside the CDR3, the full variable domain is KAGVTQTPRYLIKTRGQQVTLSCSPISGHRSVSWYQQTPGQGLQFLFEYFSETQRNKGNFPGRFSGRQFSNSRSEMNVSTLELGDSALYLCASSATGGTGANVLTFGAGSRLTVL.

The chain employs TRBV30 and TRBJ1-1; D possibly corresponds to TRBD1 (5 bases). The germline CDR1 and CDR2 sequences are GTSNPN and SVGIG (reference sequence). CDR3 length equals 11 residues. Trimming removed 3 bases at V and 3 bases at J, with 5 bases between. The CDR3 sequence is CAWRQDTEAFF. CDR3 sequence (DNA): TGTGCCTGGAGACAGGACACTGAAGCTTTCTTT.

The rearrangement uses TRBV19 and TRBJ2-1, with D possibly being TRBD1 (5 bases). Germline V gene data show CDR1 as LNHDA and CDR2 as SQIVND (reference sequence). The CDR3 is made up of 14 amino acids. V was pared by 3 bases and J by 0 bases, with 6 bases between. CDR3 in DNA: TGTGCCAGTAGTATCGACAGCTCCTACAATGAGCAGTTCTTC. It yields the protein CASSIDSSYNEQFF.

This sequence joins TRBV14 and TRBJ1-3; D is undetermined. Between the trimmed V and J ends, which lost 0 bases and 4 bases, there was a span of 7 bases. From germline, CDR1 is SGHDN and CDR2 FVKESK. This CDR3 is built from 14 residues. CDR3 coding DNA: TGTGCCAGCAGCCAAGATTTATCCGGAAACACCATATATTTT. This codes for CASSQDLSGNTIYF.

The sample holds many counts of this clone. The chain links TRBV4-1 to TRBJ2-5; TRBD2 agrees at 11 bases. The CDR3 covers 16 residues. The V gene end was trimmed by 1 base and the J gene end by 4 bases; junction bases not matched to a gene: 5. Per germline, CDR1 MGHRA and CDR2 YSYEKL. CDR3 sequence reads: CASSQGASGRRETQYF. DNA for the CDR3: TGCGCCAGCAGCCAAGGGGCTAGCGGGAGGCGAGAGACCCAGTACTTC.

This sequence joins TRBV28 and TRBJ2-7, with TRBD1 as a possible D gene (6 bases). Germline V gives CDR1 MDHEN, CDR2 SYDVKM. Trimming removed 7 bases from V and 6 bases from J, with 13 bases in between. CDR3 length: 12 amino acids. The CDR3 loop reads CASTKQGIEQYF. CDR3 DNA sequence: TGTGCCAGCACAAAACAGGGAATCGAGCAGTACTTC. The complete variable domain, with remaining parts taken from reference TRBV28 and TRBJ2-7, reads DVKVTQSSRYLVKRTGEKVFLECVQDMDHENMFWYRQDPGLGLRLIYFSYDVKMKEKGDIPEGYSVSREKKERFSLILESASTNQTSMYLCASTKQGIEQYFGPGTRLTVT.

The chain combines TRBV5-4 with TRBJ2-7; possibly TRBD1 for D (6 bases). The V and J ends lost 5 bases and 0 bases respectively, with 12 bases between them. Germline CDR1 reads SGHNT; CDR2 reads YYREEE (reference sequence). This CDR3 is 14 amino acids long. DNA for the CDR3: TGTGCCAGCAGTCCCGGGACATTCTCCTACGAGCAGTACTTC. Encoded protein: CASSPGTFSYEQYF.